This T cell receptor (beta chain) was captured by sequencing in a study of blood T cell repertoires in COVID-19. The wider study: T cells, B-cell-depleted T cells, or PBMCs provided the cDNA or gDNA that served as material.

Per the authors' pipeline: Reference gene primers were amplified, and this amplification served to estimate nucleated cell counts. Repertoires were generated with immunoSEQ multiplex PCR, while TCRdb's copy carries only in-frame clones and drops some. The V and J calls and clone size are taken from that table; D and trimming were inferred from the DNA. The sample lists 50,000 to 65,000 clones; 85% to 90% were seen once. The ends lost 0 bases at V and 2 bases at J; junction bases unmatched: 11. Germline V gene data show CDR1 as LGHDT and CDR2 as YNNKEL (reference sequence). This CDR3 has 19 residues. The genes are TRBV3-1 (or the pseudogene TRBV3-2) and TRBJ2-5, with 11 bases aligning to TRBD2. Material: peripheral blood. The source of this sequence is a human donor in a cohort sampled during active COVID-19. The DNA of the CDR3 is TGTGCCAGCAGCCAAGAAAAAATGCTAGCGGGGGGTATGCAAGAGACCCAGTACTTC. This translates into CASSQEKMLAGGMQETQYF.